This TCR beta chain was sequenced in a study of OX40 agonist ivuxolimab in advanced cancers. V was clipped by 4 bases and J by 0 bases, with 10 bases between them. Looked up from germline, CDR1 is MNHNS and CDR2 is SASEGT. CDR3 size: 15 residues. Turning to this clone: No antigen is known for it.

It was autoimmune disease history or systemic immunosuppression that excluded patients. This table comes from immunoSEQ multiplex PCR, and its TCRdb copy is limited to in-frame clones, with some not included. The profile shows about 83,000 clones, about 86% of them singletons. Study conclusions and caveats: Among expanded peripheral T cells, antigen specificity went undetermined. Researchers report that CD8+ T cells had, on average, more expanded clones than CD4+.

This chain uses TRBV6-1 with TRBJ1-5, with no clear D. Here the sequenced sample was CD4+ or CD8+ T cells sorted from blood, taken in a trial of the OX40 agonist ivuxolimab. The clonotype was recovered from an adult with an advanced solid tumor such as melanoma, head and neck, liver or kidney cancer. CDR3: CASSVQTYSNQPQHF. DNA of the CDR3: TGTGCCAGCAGTGTACAGACGTATAGCAATCAGCCCCAGCATTTT.